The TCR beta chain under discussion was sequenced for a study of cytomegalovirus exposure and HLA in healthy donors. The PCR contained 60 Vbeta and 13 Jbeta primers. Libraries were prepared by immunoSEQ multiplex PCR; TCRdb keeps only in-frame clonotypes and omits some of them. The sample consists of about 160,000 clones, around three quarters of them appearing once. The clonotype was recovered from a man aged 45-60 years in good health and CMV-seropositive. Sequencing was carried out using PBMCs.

CDR3: CASSLGLALSGKTQYF. The CDR3 DNA reads TGTGCCAGCAGCTTGGGACTGGCCCTCAGCGGGAAGACCCAGTACTTC. The chain combines TRBV5-4 with TRBJ2-5, with 7 positions matching TRBD2. The CDR3 has 16 residues. The J segment lost 6 bases and the V segment lost 0 bases, leaving 11 bases of the junction unmatched. Germline CDR1 reads SGHNT; CDR2 reads YYREEE (reference sequence). Using reference TRBV5-4 and TRBJ2-5 for the parts outside the CDR3, the full variable domain is ETGVTQSPTHLIKTRGQQVTLRCSSQSGHNTVSWYQQALGQGPQFIFQYYREEENGRGNFPPRFSGLQFPNYSSELNVNALELDDSALYLCASSLGLALSGKTQYFGPGTRLLVL.